The clone carrying this T cell receptor beta chain was seen repeatedly, ten times or more. The target antigen is unknown. CDR3 length equals 17 residues. Germline V lookup: CDR1 LGHDT, CDR2 YNNKEL (reference sequence). Unmatched junction bases numbered 8, after V lost 5 bases and J lost 2 bases. This specimen comes from a study of T cells in Graves' hyperthyroidism and ophthalmopathy. Whole-study findings and limits: In the analysis, a 13 V-J model separated ophthalmopathy from stable hyperthyroidism.

RNA transcripts gave rise to amplified TCR beta CDR3 regions. Primed by the HTBI set, a first-round RT-PCR was run on the TCR CDR3. TCRdb used MiXCR to reprocess the multiplex PCR reads, holding one entry per CDR3 protein. The repertoire holds about 400,000 distinct CDR3 sequences, with roughly 13% as singletons. The clonotype originates from a woman aged 18-29 years with Graves' hyperthyroidism. The chain carries TRBV3-1 and TRBJ2-3; 12 bases are a match to TRBD2. The sequenced sample was blood. The CDR3 nucleotides read TGTGCCAGCAGCTCCCGGACTAGCGGGATTTACACAGATACGCAGTATTTT. Translated, it gives CASSSRTSGIYTDTQYF.